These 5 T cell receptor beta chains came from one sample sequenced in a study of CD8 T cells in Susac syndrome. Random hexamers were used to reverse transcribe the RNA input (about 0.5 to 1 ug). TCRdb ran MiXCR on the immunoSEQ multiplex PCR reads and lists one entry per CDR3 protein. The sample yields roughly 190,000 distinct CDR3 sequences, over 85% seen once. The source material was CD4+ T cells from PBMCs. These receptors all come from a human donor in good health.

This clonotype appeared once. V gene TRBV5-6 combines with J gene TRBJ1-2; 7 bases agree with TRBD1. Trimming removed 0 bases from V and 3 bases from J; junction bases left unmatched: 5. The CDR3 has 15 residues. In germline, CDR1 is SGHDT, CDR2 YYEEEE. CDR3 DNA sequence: TGTGCCAGCAGCTTGGAGACAGGGAGAGACTATGGCTACACCTTC. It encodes CASSLETGRDYGYTF.

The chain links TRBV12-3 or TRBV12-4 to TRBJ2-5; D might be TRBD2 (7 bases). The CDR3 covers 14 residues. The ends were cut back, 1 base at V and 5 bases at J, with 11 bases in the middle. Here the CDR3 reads CASSLERGGETQYF. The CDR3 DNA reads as TGTGCCAGCAGTTTAGAGAGGGGGGGGGAGACCCAGTACTTC.

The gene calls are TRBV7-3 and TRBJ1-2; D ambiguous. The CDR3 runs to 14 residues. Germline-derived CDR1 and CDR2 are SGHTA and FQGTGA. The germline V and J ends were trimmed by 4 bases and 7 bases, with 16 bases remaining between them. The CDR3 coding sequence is TGTGCCAGCAGCTCCTCGGGCGGGCCAGGTGGCTACACCTTC. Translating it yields CASSSSGGPGGYTF.

The CDR3 here is CASRTTGSYEQYV. For the CDR3, the DNA is TGTGCCAGCAGAACGACAGGCTCCTACGAGCAGTACGTC. The chain employs TRBV6-2 or TRBV6-3 and TRBJ2-7; the D gene is possibly TRBD1 (6 bases). This CDR3 spans 13 amino acids. The germline V and J ends were trimmed by 6 bases and 0 bases, with 9 bases remaining between them. The germline V gene has CDR1 MNHEY and CDR2 SVGEGT.

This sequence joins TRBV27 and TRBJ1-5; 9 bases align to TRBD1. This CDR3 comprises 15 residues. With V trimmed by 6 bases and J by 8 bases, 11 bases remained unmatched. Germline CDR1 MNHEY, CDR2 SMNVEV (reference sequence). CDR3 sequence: CASSPGTGIGKPQHF. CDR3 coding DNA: TGTGCCAGCAGCCCGGGGACAGGGATCGGTAAGCCCCAGCATTTT.